What follows describes a single T cell receptor beta chain. The sample is drawn from a study of OX40 agonist ivuxolimab in advanced cancers. As for the study in general: Ivuxolimab doses were 0.01, 0.1, 0.3, 1.5, 3 or 10 mg/kg every 2 weeks. Three patients had partial responses: one hepatocellular carcinoma, two cutaneous melanoma.

This CDR3 is built from 13 residues. Germline values: CDR1 MNHEY, CDR2 SVGAGI. Trimming took off 4 bases at V and 5 bases at J, with 11 bases between the two ends. Clones were sequenced by immunoSEQ multiplex PCR, and TCRdb holds only the in-frame ones, with some missing. The data contain about 74,000 clones, roughly 80% of them singletons. The chain joins TRBV6-5 to TRBJ1-1, with D perhaps TRBD1 (5 bases). The material sequenced was CD4+ or CD8+ T cells sorted from blood, taken in a trial of the OX40 agonist ivuxolimab. The TCR comes from an adult with an advanced solid tumor such as melanoma, head and neck, liver or kidney cancer. CDR3: CASSFGGGTEAFF. Here the CDR3 DNA reads TGTGCCAGCAGTTTTGGGGGTGGTACTGAAGCTTTCTTT.